Listed below are T cell receptor beta chains from one sample, sequenced in a study of T cells in Graves' hyperthyroidism and ophthalmopathy. TCRdb ran MiXCR on the multiplex PCR reads and lists one entry per CDR3 protein. The table shows about 460,000 distinct CDR3 sequences, with 22% occurring only once. The sequenced sample consisted of blood. These receptors all come from a woman in her sixties or seventies with Graves' ophthalmopathy. CDR3s include the opening cysteine and the closing phenylalanine or tryptophan. The D gene is left open where the match is weak. Clone size is stated in some rows and not others, as once, few, many or a class when expanded.

-	TRBV28	TRBJ2-1	-	TGTGCCAGCAGTGGAGCCGGGACAACCGGTGGGCAGTTCTTC	CASSGAGTTGGQFF
TRBD1	TRBV3-1	TRBJ1-2	few	TGTGCCAGCAGCCAAGCGCAGGGGGGCGCGGGAGGCTACACCTTC	CASSQAQGGAGGYTF
-	TRBV20-1	TRBJ2-1	-	TGCAGTGCTAGAGATCCAACGACTAGCTACAATGAGCAGTTCTTC	CSARDPTTSYNEQFF
TRBD2	TRBV6-2/TRBV6-3	TRBJ2-7	many	TGTGCCAGCAGTTCCCTCGGACTAGCGGGAAATAACGAGCAGTACTTC	CASSSLGLAGNNEQYF
TRBD1	TRBV7-2	TRBJ1-1	many	TGTGCCAGCAGCTTCGCCATCCGGACAGGGGGCACTGAAGCTTTCTTT	CASSFAIRTGGTEAFF
TRBD1	TRBV20-1	TRBJ2-1	-	TGCAGTGCTAGACATCACAGGGGCGCCGACAATGAGCAGTTCTTC	CSARHHRGADNEQFF
TRBD2	TRBV11-2	TRBJ2-7	-	TGTGCCAGCAGCTTAGTTATAGGACTAGCGGGAGGTAGGGGCTACGAGCAGTACTTC	CASSLVIGLAGGRGYEQYF
-	TRBV6-1	TRBJ1-2	-	TGTGCCAGCAGTGAGGGACCAAACCCTAACTATGGCTACACCTTC	CASSEGPNPNYGYTF
TRBD1	TRBV27	TRBJ2-7	-	TGTGCCAGCAGTCGGGGACAGTCCTACGAGCAGTACTTC	CASSRGQSYEQYF
-	TRBV6-1	TRBJ2-1	-	TGTGCCAGCATGGCAGGGAATGAGCAGTTCTTC	CASMAGNEQFF
-	TRBV6-2/TRBV6-3	TRBJ2-2	-	TGTGCCAGCAGTTACTGGGACTCCGGATCCGGGGAGCTGTTTTTT	CASSYWDSGSGELFF
TRBD1	TRBV2	TRBJ1-5	many	TGTGCCAGCAGGGAGACAGGGATGCCAAATCAGCCCCAGCATTTT	CASRETGMPNQPQHF
-	TRBV7-9	TRBJ1-5	few	TGTGCCAGCAGCGGGCGTGGGCAGCCCCAGCATTTT	CASSGRGQPQHF
TRBD2	TRBV7-3	TRBJ2-1	few	TGTGCCAGCAGCTTTTCTAGCGGGAGGGCCATTTTGAATGAGCAGTTCTTC	CASSFSSGRAILNEQFF
-	TRBV9	TRBJ2-5	many	TGTGCCAGCAGCGTAGGAGGGGCGGGACGAGGGGAGACCCAGTACTTC	CASSVGGAGRGETQYF
-	TRBV28	TRBJ2-2	many	TGTGCCAGCAGTTTGGCCAGGGTGCCCACCGGGGAGCTGTTTTTT	CASSLARVPTGELFF
-	TRBV20-1	TRBJ1-5	few	TGCAGTGCTTCGCCCGGAGGTCAGCCCCAGCATTTT	CSASPGGQPQHF
-	TRBV11-1	TRBJ2-1	many	TGTGCCAGCAGCCCCAGGGGCTCCTACAATGAGCAGTTCTTC	CASSPRGSYNEQFF
TRBD1	TRBV19	TRBJ2-4	-	TGTGCCAGTAGTCACTCCCAGGGGGCCGCCAAAAACATTCAGTACTTC	CASSHSQGAAKNIQYF
-	TRBV6-5	TRBJ2-3	few	TGTGCCAGCAGTTACTCACAGGGCACAGATACGCAGTATTTT	CASSYSQGTDTQYF
-	TRBV9	TRBJ2-3	-	TGTGCCAGCAGCGTAGAGGGGACCCGGCAACGGTATTTT	CASSVEGTRQRYF
TRBD2	TRBV10-3	TRBJ2-1	-	TGTGCCATCAGTGCCGGGGGGACCAATGAGCAGTTCTTC	CAISAGGTNEQFF
-	TRBV24-1	TRBJ1-2	-	TGTGCCACCGCTGACAGGAACTATGGCTACACCTTC	CATADRNYGYTF
-	TRBV7-9	TRBJ2-3	-	TGTGCCAGCAGCTACCGGGACCCTAAGGATACGCAGTATTTT	CASSYRDPKDTQYF
TRBD2	TRBV6-2/TRBV6-3	TRBJ2-7	many	TGTGCCAGCATCGGGGCTAGCGGCCGCTACGAGCAGTACTTC	CASIGASGRYEQYF